This record looks at one TCR beta chain sequence and its context. Its antigen is as yet unknown. At one end the junction does not follow the germline gene, possibly because of a read error. CDR1 and CDR2 (germline): SGHAT, FQNNGV. There are 12 residues in the CDR3. Using RNA template, CDR3s of TCR alpha and beta were amplified with iRepertoire arm-PCR. Input was roughly 95-400 ng of tissue mRNA or PBMC total RNA. TCRdb processed the multiplex PCR reads anew with MiXCR; each CDR3 protein has one entry. The table records 20,000 to 25,000 distinct CDR3 sequences, 20% to 25% of them present only once. The sample comes from a study of glioma-infiltrating T cells. Study observations and caveats: Non-neoplastic patients had below-expected tissue-blood divergence, while all gliomas exceeded expectation.

This sequence was found in a human donor with low-grade glioma or glioblastoma, undergoing nonglioma brain surgery, or in good health (not recorded which). Sequences were obtained from glioma tissue, nonneoplastic brain tissue, or PBMCs (not recorded which). J is TRBJ1-2 and V is TRBV11-2, with a tentative D call TRBD1 (5 bases). CDR3: CASSIETVPRAF. In DNA, the CDR3 is TGTGCCAGCAGCATAGAGACAGTCCCACGGGCCTTC.